Below are 10 T cell receptor beta chains sequenced from a single sample in a study of control samples from healthy donors and cancer patients. Here immunoSEQ multiplex PCR was the method, and the copy in TCRdb shows in-frame clones only, minus some. The sample includes about 120,000 clones, 70% to 90% of them seen just once. The sample taken for sequencing was blood. The receptors here all came from a man in his fifties in good health.

V and J are TRBV5-8 and TRBJ1-3; TRBD1 aligns across 8 bases. V trimming: 9 bases; J trimming: 0 bases; junction bases outside the gene matches: 8. Germline CDR1 reads SGHTS; CDR2 reads YDEGEE. The CDR3 has 15 amino acids. The CDR3 sequence is CATRQGLYSGNTIYF. The DNA of the CDR3 is TGTGCCACCAGACAGGGGCTATACTCTGGAAACACCATATATTTT.

The DNA for the CDR3 is TGTGCCAGCAGCTCACCATACAGCTACTCTGGAAACACCATATATTTT. Amino acids: CASSSPYSYSGNTIYF. V and J are TRBV11-2 and TRBJ1-3; no definite D call. CDR1 and CDR2 (germline): SGHAT, FQNNGV. Trimming left V 4 bases short and J 0 bases short, with 13 bases between. The CDR3 is 16 amino acids.

The chain has TRBV7-8 and TRBJ1-2; 7 bases are a match to TRBD1. The CDR3 covers 14 residues. Germline-derived CDR1 and CDR2 are SGHVS and FQNEAQ. J gave up 5 bases and V 1 base, and 4 bases lay outside the gene matches. The CDR3: CASSLGQGPYGYTF. For the CDR3, the DNA is TGTGCCAGCAGCTTAGGACAGGGCCCTTATGGCTACACCTTC.

The genes are TRBV5-1 and TRBJ2-1, with 7 bases fitting TRBD1. V was clipped by 3 bases and J by 4 bases; unmatched bases: 7. This CDR3 has 15 amino acids. CDR1 SGHRS and CDR2 YFSETQ come from the germline V gene. The CDR3 loop is CASSSSGTEYNEQFF. In nucleotides, the CDR3 is TGCGCCAGCAGCTCGTCCGGGACAGAATACAATGAGCAGTTCTTC.

The rearrangement links TRBV27 to TRBJ1-3; 10 bases line up with TRBD1. Germline V gene sequence: CDR1 MNHEY, CDR2 SMNVEV (reference sequence). The CDR3 has 15 amino acids. The junction had 9 bases not matched to a gene; V was cut back by 5 bases and J by 8 bases. CDR3 loop: CASSPGQGVADTIYF. In DNA, the CDR3 is TGTGCCAGCAGTCCCGGACAGGGGGTTGCAGACACCATATATTTT.

V is TRBV6-1 and J is TRBJ1-2; D gene unclear. The CDR3 sequence is 13 residues long. V lost 2 bases and J lost 2, with 6 bases in between. CDR1 is MNHNS and CDR2 is SASEGT in the germline V gene. As DNA, the CDR3 is TGTGCCAGCAGTGAACAACGGAACTATGGCTACACCTTC. It translates to CASSEQRNYGYTF.

The chain is built from TRBV6-2 or TRBV6-3 and TRBJ2-1; D remains ambiguous. V was clipped by 0 bases and J by 7 bases, with 7 bases between them. Germline V gene sequence: CDR1 MNHEY, CDR2 SVGEGT. There are 13 residues in the CDR3. The CDR3 is CASSYSWSNEQFF. The CDR3 region has the DNA TGTGCCAGCAGTTACTCGTGGAGTAATGAGCAGTTCTTC.

This rearrangement joins TRBV19 to TRBJ1-5; 8 bases map to TRBD1. The V and J ends lost 3 bases and 11 bases, in that order; junction bases with no gene match: 9. Germline V gives CDR1 LNHDA, CDR2 SQIVND (reference sequence). The CDR3 contains 14 residues. The DNA for the CDR3 is TGTGCCAGTAGTATGGGGCAGGGGGCTTTTTCCCAGCATTTT. Protein sequence: CASSMGQGAFSQHF. The whole variable domain, remainder taken from reference TRBV19 and TRBJ1-5, is DGGITQSPKYLFRKEGQNVTLSCEQNLNHDAMYWYRQDPGQGLRLIYYSQIVNDFQKGDIAEGYSVSREKKESFPLTVTSAQKNPTAFYLCASSMGQGAFSQHFGDGTRLSIL.

The chain has TRBV18 and TRBJ2-3; 8 positions match TRBD2. The CDR3 has 17 residues. With V trimmed by 2 bases and J by 2 bases, 9 bases remained unmatched. Germline V gives CDR1 KGHSH, CDR2 LQKENI. The chain's CDR3 is CASSPYSAGALTDTQYF. Written as DNA, the CDR3 is TGTGCCAGCTCACCATATTCAGCGGGGGCCCTCACAGATACGCAGTATTTT. The full variable domain, its missing parts supplied by reference TRBV18 and TRBJ2-3, is NAGVMQNPRHLVRRRGQEARLRCSPMKGHSHVYWYRQLPEEGLKFMVYLQKENIIDESGMPKERFSAEFPKEGPSILRIQQVVRGDSAAYFCASSPYSAGALTDTQYFGPGTRLTVL.

The chain combines TRBV29-1 with TRBJ2-4; D ambiguous. V lost 5 bases and J lost 3, with 5 bases in between. Germline CDR1 SQVTM, CDR2 ANQGSEA. The CDR3 is 11 residues long. Here the CDR3 DNA reads TGCAGCGTTTCCGGCAAAAACATTCAGTACTTC. It yields the protein CSVSGKNIQYF.